This section outlines one TCR beta chain sequence together with its context. Assay used: immunoSEQ multiplex PCR; TCRdb lists only in-frame clones, some missing. The table includes 250,000 to 350,000 clones, about nine tenths detected once. The data were obtained in a study of blood T cell repertoires in COVID-19. The specimen was peripheral blood. The TCR was taken from a woman aged 30 to 39 with COVID-19, enrolled during active disease.

The CDR3 nucleotides read TGTGCCAGCAGTTACTCTTACAGCTCCTACGAGCAGTACTTC. Residues: CASSYSYSSYEQYF. The V call is TRBV6-5, the J call TRBJ2-7; unclear D gene. Germline assignment: CDR1 MNHEY and CDR2 SVGAGI. The CDR3 has 14 residues. Trimming shortened V by 0 bases and J by 0 bases, and 6 bases separated the two germline ends.